This TCR beta chain was sequenced in a study of regulatory T cells in long-lasting Graves disease. Overall study results and limits: Persistent patients had more shared public clonotypes (around 2,500) than new patients (approximately 970).

The CDR3 length is 13 residues. Germline V CDR1 and CDR2: SGHTA, FQGNSA. Deletions cut 4 bases from V and 5 bases from J, with 12 bases between. TCR beta libraries were built with iRepertoire HTBI primers and Arm-PCR of CDR3 regions. TCRdb re-analysed the multiplex PCR reads in MiXCR, keeping a single row per CDR3 protein. This sample yields some 230,000 distinct CDR3 sequences, of which around 19% are seen a single time; approximately 24% belongs to the top ten. This clonotype has at least ten counts. As yet, its antigen is unknown. Time point indicated: newly diagnosed GD, antithyroid drugs for less than 3 months. The TCR library was prepared using RNA isolated from PBMCs. Graves' disease diagnoses used American Thyroid Association guidelines. Staff drew about 10 milliliters of peripheral blood into EDTA tubes.

The chain links TRBV7-2 to TRBJ2-7; no clear D. The clonotype originates from a female donor with Graves disease. Sequenced material: peripheral blood mononuclear cells (PBMCs), taken at new diagnosis, from a patient treated with antithyroid drugs. In DNA, the CDR3 is TGTGCCAGCAGCTCCATGGGGTTCAACGAGCAGTACTTC. Amino acids: CASSSMGFNEQYF.